This TCR beta chain comes out of a study of monozygotic twins with inflammatory bowel disease (dated by TCRdb to the late 2010s). With respect to the entire study: A total of approximately 30 monozygotic twin pairs were included in the full study, comprising nine German pairs (four IBD-concordant, five IBD-discordant) and 19 IBD-discordant Danish pairs. Within discordant pairs, disease-associated traits were sought mainly by comparing IBD patients with their genetically identical healthy co-twins. Each individual had, on average, about 151 000 unique TCRalpha sequences and 181 000 unique TCRbeta sequences available for analysis.

CDR1 and CDR2, looked up from the germline V gene (reference sequence), are MNHEY and SMNVEV. The cysteine opens and the phenylalanine closes a CDR3 of 13 amino acids. No DNA has been recorded. Here is what the overall study found, with its caveats: Compared with healthy twins, IBD patients shared fewer clonotypes with other individuals, and the difference was most pronounced in patients with signs of disease activity. Repertoire similarity did not differ between concordant and discordant twins, which could be due to limited statistical power. The analysis was unable to tell apart different T cell subtypes. Because patients received different immunosuppressive treatments, the repertoires may have picked up extra background noise and variability between individuals. The results gave no support for a single strong signal or clonotype linked to IBD. A decrease in TCRbeta repertoire diversity, as measured by inverse Simpson index, was observed in IBD patients compared with their healthy co-twins.

From each donor, a roughly 2.3 ml peripheral blood sample was collected into PAXgene tubes and stored at -80 degrees C. Total RNA was isolated from whole blood with the PAXgene blood miRNA kit on an automated QIAcube, without T cell sorting. Peripheral blood from monozygotic twin pairs who were concordant or discordant for inflammatory bowel disease underwent deep TCRalpha and TCRbeta repertoire profiling using unique molecular barcoding. Smoking habits were recorded for all twin pairs, and individuals were classified as current, former or never smokers. Comment on this clonotype: The specificity of this receptor is unknown.

Library generation was performed with 5' RACE. Each TCR library was prepared from roughly 3.5 ug of total RNA. For each sample, cDNA synthesis was carried out in eight separate reactions using SMARTScribe reverse transcriptase. During cDNA synthesis, template switching was used to introduce unique molecular identifiers that contained a 6-nucleotide sample barcode. TCRalpha and TCRbeta cDNA was amplified by two nested PCRs of 16 and 9 cycles, with bead purification after each PCR. Before amplification, the cDNA was both treated with uracil DNA-glycosylase and purified with the QIAquick PCR purification kit. In the second PCR, Illumina TruSeq-compatible adapters and sample-specific barcodes were added. Library quality and concentration were assessed using TapeStation and Qubit, and roughly 5.5 ng of each library was pooled. Pooled libraries were sequenced on an Illumina HiSeq2500 single-index Rapid Run with 2 x 100 bp reads and custom sequencing primers. On the study's bioinformatics: PCR and sequencing errors were corrected by UMI-based consensus assembly using MiGEC version 1.2.6. MiXCR version 2.1.1 was used to carry out V(D)J alignment, clonotype assembly and CDR3 extraction. To normalise gene usage, clonotype sharing and MAIT/NKT TCR abundance, the top 1000, 10 000 and 20 000 clonotypes in each sample were analysed. After downsampling to 27 000 UMIs, diversity was calculated as the inverse Simpson index using the vegan R package. Paired Mann-Whitney U tests were applied to discordant twin pairs, and Benjamini-Hochberg correction was used for multiple testing. Each entry corresponds to one CDR3 protein sequence from reads that TCRdb reprocessed, and DNA is not given. TCRdb's processing, not the study's, gives the V and J calls here. The table for this sample lists about 160,000 distinct CDR3 sequences. 2.8% of the sample lies in the top ten.

This TCR was sampled from a human donor with ulcerative colitis or Crohn's disease, or a healthy co-twin of an affected twin (not recorded which). In this chain, TRBV27 is recombined with TRBJ2-3; without DNA, the TCRdb call of TRBD2 cannot be checked. Sample: blood. The CDR3 protein: CASSGTLSDTQYF.